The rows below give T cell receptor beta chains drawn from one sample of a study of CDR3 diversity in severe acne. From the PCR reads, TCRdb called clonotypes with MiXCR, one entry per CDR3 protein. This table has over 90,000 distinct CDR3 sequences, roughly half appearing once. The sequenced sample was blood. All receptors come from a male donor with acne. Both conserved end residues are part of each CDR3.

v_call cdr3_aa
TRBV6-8 CASSYGTSGSFNEQYF
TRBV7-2 CASRNRVQETQYF
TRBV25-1 CASGTSVNEQFF
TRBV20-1 CSASSYSKRIEAFF
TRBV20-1 CSALTPRITSFDEQFF
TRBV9 CASSVLGGQLYNGQFF
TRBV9 CASSADRGPETQYF
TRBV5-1 CASSRGRLFGYGYTF
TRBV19 CASSRNRLASRNEQFF
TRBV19 CASSIGFQETQHF
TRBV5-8 CASSLDSGTGVDTQYF
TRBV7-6 CASSLAGVAYEQYF
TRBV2 CASSGTSGRSGEQYF
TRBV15 CATSKGAPWEKLFF
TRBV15 CATSRDYLGEQYF
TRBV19 CASIGRQIDSNQPQHF